These 21 T cell receptor beta chains share one sample of origin, sequenced in a study of beta chain features in type 1 diabetes. As every portion of the isolated RNA was reverse transcribed, the sequencing read expressed TCRB transcripts. The protocol was immunoSEQ multiplex PCR, while the TCRdb copy is restricted to in-frame clones and leaves out a portion. Of about 620,000 clones detected, about 14% appear once; the ten largest clones hold about 0.097%. Sequencing was done on a sample of naive CD4+ T cells from blood. The receptors come from a man between 18 and 35 years old in good health.

This clone showed up just a few times. This chain uses TRBV25-1 with TRBJ1-2; 8 nucleotides agree with TRBD1. V gave up 3 bases and J gave up 3 bases; unmatched junction bases: 6. The CDR3 consists of 15 residues. Germline V gene data show CDR1 as MGHDK and CDR2 as SYGVNS. The CDR3: CASSDTPDRDYGYTF. DNA for the CDR3: TGTGCCAGCAGTGATACCCCGGACAGGGACTATGGCTACACCTTC.

Details on this clone: At one end the junction does not follow the germline gene, possibly because of a read error. The V gene is TRBV6-6, the J gene TRBJ2-7; TRBD2 agrees at 8 bases. The CDR3 loop spans 14 amino acids. From germline, CDR1 is MNHNY and CDR2 SVGAGI (reference sequence). CDR3 sequence (DNA): TGTGCCAGCAGTAACTCCGCAAGCGGGGGTGACCAGTACTTC. It encodes CASSNSASGGDQYF.

The genes are TRBV6-5 and TRBJ1-6; 9 nucleotides line up with TRBD1. The CDR3 totals 15 residues. Germline CDR1 is MNHEY and CDR2 is SVGAGI. V shed 1 base, J shed 7 bases, and the junction held 2 bases outside the gene matches. Here the CDR3 reads CASSYFGQGNSPLHF. CDR3 nucleotides: TGTGCCAGCAGTTACTTCGGACAGGGGAATTCACCCCTCCACTTT.

This clone occurred a few times. The genes are TRBV7-2 and TRBJ2-3, with D possibly being TRBD2 (5 bases). CDR3 length: 16 residues. V was pared by 1 base and J by 0 bases, with 11 bases between. The germline gives CDR1 SGHTA, CDR2 FQGNSA. The CDR3 sequence is CASSLVAGPSTDTQYF. The CDR3 nucleotides read TGTGCCAGCAGCTTAGTCGCGGGCCCGAGCACAGATACGCAGTATTTT.

The rearrangement joins TRBV27 to TRBJ2-1, with TRBD2 identical over 7 bases. CDR1 MNHEY and CDR2 SMNVEV come from the germline V gene (reference sequence). The CDR3 runs 15 residues. Trimming cost V 3 bases and J 6 bases; bases outside gene matches: 8. The CDR3 region is CASSFQRETGNEQFF. DNA for the CDR3: TGTGCCAGCAGTTTCCAGCGGGAAACGGGCAATGAGCAGTTCTTC.

The CDR3 is CASSELGGGQPQHF. The DNA of the CDR3 is TGTGCCAGCAGTGAATTAGGTGGTGGGCAGCCCCAGCATTTT. The chain uses TRBV25-1 and TRBJ1-5; the D is unclear. The V and J ends lost 1 base and 7 bases respectively, with 11 bases between them. The CDR3 is made up of 14 amino acids. Germline CDR1 reads MGHDK; CDR2 reads SYGVNS. Combining the CDR3 with reference TRBV25-1 and TRBJ1-5 gives the whole variable domain EADIYQTPRYLVIGTGKKITLECSQTMGHDKMYWYQQDPGMELHLIHYSYGVNSTEKGDLSSESTVSRIRTEHFPLTLESARPSHTSQYLCASSELGGGQPQHFGDGTRLSIL.

J is TRBJ2-7 and V is TRBV9, with TRBD1 as a possible D gene (6 bases). The V gene's germline CDR1 is SGDLS and CDR2 YYNGEE. V shed 4 bases and J shed 2 bases, with 13 bases lying between them. The CDR3 sequence is 14 residues long. The CDR3 loop is CASSSRDTAYEQYF. Here the CDR3 DNA reads TGTGCCAGCAGCTCACGGGACACAGCCTACGAGCAGTACTTC.

This clone has just a few counts. This chain joins TRBV4-2 and TRBJ2-3, with TRBD2 as a possible D gene (6 bases). Trimming pared 5 bases from V and 1 base from J, leaving 7 bases between. The CDR3 totals 13 residues. Germline V gives CDR1 LGHNA, CDR2 YNFKEQ. The CDR3 DNA reads TGTGCCAGCAGCGGGGAGGGCACAGATACGCAGTATTTT. This sequence encodes CASSGEGTDTQYF.

This clone showed up just a few times. This rearrangement joins TRBV28 to TRBJ1-4; a possible D gene is TRBD1 (5 bases). Germline V gene sequence: CDR1 MDHEN, CDR2 SYDVKM. Trimming took off 6 bases at V and 8 bases at J, with 13 bases between the two ends. This CDR3 region has 13 residues. The CDR3 region has the DNA TGTGCCAGCAGACACCCACGGGGGGAAAAACTGTTTTTT. Residues: CASRHPRGEKLFF.

The chain joins TRBV7-2 to TRBJ2-7, with D perhaps TRBD1 (5 bases). Germline-derived CDR1 and CDR2 are SGHTA and FQGNSA. This CDR3 spans 15 amino acids. V was cut by 1 base and J by 5 bases, with 15 bases left in between. CDR3 in DNA: TGTGCCAGCAGCTTAGGACAGCCCCCTACGAACGAGCAGTACTTC. This translates into CASSLGQPPTNEQYF. The full variable domain, completed using reference TRBV7-2 and TRBJ2-7, is GAGVSQSPSNKVTEKGKDVELRCDPISGHTALYWYRQSLGQGLEFLIYFQGNSAPDKSGLPSDRFSAERTGGSVSTLTIQRTQQEDSAVYLCASSLGQPPTNEQYFGPGTRLTVT.

The rearrangement uses TRBV30 and TRBJ1-2; 7 bases map to TRBD1. The V gene end was trimmed by 2 bases and the J gene end by 2 bases; junction bases not matched to a gene: 5. Germline values: CDR1 GTSNPN, CDR2 SVGIG (reference sequence). This CDR3 spans 14 amino acids. The CDR3 reads CAWSQGQTNYGYTF. The CDR3 DNA reads as TGTGCCTGGAGTCAGGGACAGACCAACTATGGCTACACCTTC.

In DNA form, the CDR3 reads TGTGCCAGCAGCCGGTGGGATAGCAATCAGCCCCAGCATTTT. The encoded protein is CASSRWDSNQPQHF. The chain is built from TRBV5-6 and TRBJ1-5; D remains ambiguous. This CDR3 has 14 amino acids. CDR1 and CDR2 (germline): SGHDT, YYEEEE. The V gene lost 4 bases and the J gene lost 0 bases, with 8 bases spanning the gap. Supplemented by reference TRBV5-6 and TRBJ1-5, the full variable domain reads DAGVTQSPTHLIKTRGQQVTLRCSPKSGHDTVSWYQQALGQGPQFIFQYYEEEERQRGNFPDRFSGHQFPNYSSELNVNALLLGDSALYLCASSRWDSNQPQHFGDGTRLSIL.

The genes are TRBV7-2 and TRBJ2-7, with 8 nucleotides matching TRBD2. Germline-derived CDR1 and CDR2 are SGHTA and FQGNSA. The CDR3 extends over 16 amino acids. V lost 0 bases and J lost 4; bases outside the gene matches: 8. CDR3 nucleotide sequence: TGTGCCAGCAGCTTAGCGCCGCTAGCGGGTCAATACGAGCAGTACTTC. Translating gives CASSLAPLAGQYEQYF.

In this sample, this clone turned up a few times. The chain couples TRBV18 to TRBJ2-3; weak D call: TRBD2 (6 bases). Germline CDR1 KGHSH, CDR2 LQKENI. V lost 3 bases and J 3 bases, leaving 16 bases between the germline ends. This CDR3 has 16 amino acids. The CDR3 here is CASSPSSAGTTDTQYF. CDR3 nucleotide sequence: TGTGCCAGCTCACCTTCCTCGGCAGGGACTACAGATACGCAGTATTTT.

This clone was found a few times. This sequence joins TRBV23-1 and TRBJ1-2; possible D gene TRBD1, 5 bases. TRBV23-1 is identified as an open reading frame with a role that is uncertain. The CDR3 is 13 residues long. V lost 3 bases to trimming and J lost 4 bases, with 9 bases between them. The CDR3 DNA follows: TGCGCCAGCAGTCAGGAGGGGATCTATGGCTACACCTTC. Its translation is CASSQEGIYGYTF.

The V gene is TRBV2, the J gene TRBJ2-5; D call uncertain. V was clipped by 4 bases and J by 2 bases, with 5 bases between them. The CDR3 totals 12 residues. Germline V gene lookup returns CDR1 SNHLY and CDR2 FYNNEI. CDR3 amino acids: CASSGRQETQYF. For the CDR3, the DNA is TGTGCCAGCAGTGGGCGGCAAGAGACCCAGTACTTC.

V is TRBV6-6 and J is TRBJ2-7; D uncertain. CDR3 length: 12 residues. V lost 2 bases and J lost 4, with 6 bases in between. Germline CDR1 reads MNHNY; CDR2 reads SVGAGI (reference sequence). The chain's CDR3 is CASSYLEYEQYF. DNA of the CDR3: TGTGCCAGCAGTTACCTGGAATACGAGCAGTACTTC.

This clone was counted ten times or more. Other DNA sequences within the sample encode an identical CDR3. The CDR3 DNA reads as TGCAGCGTTGACAGGGGGAACACTGAAGCTTTCTTT. This codes for CSVDRGNTEAFF. The rearrangement links TRBV29-1 to TRBJ1-1, with TRBD1 as a possible D gene (6 bases). Looked up from germline, CDR1 is SQVTM and CDR2 is ANQGSEA. Trimming removed 3 bases from V and 1 base from J, with 6 bases in between. CDR3 length: 12 residues.

This clone came up a few times. The chain links TRBV4-2 to TRBJ2-1, with D tentatively TRBD1 (7 bases). This CDR3 region has 18 residues. The germline V gene has CDR1 LGHNA and CDR2 YNFKEQ. Trimming left V 0 bases short and J 1 base short, with 16 bases between. As DNA, the CDR3 is TGTGCCAGCAGCCAAGATAGGAGGGGGCGCAAGTCCTACAATGAGCAGTTCTTC. Amino acids: CASSQDRRGRKSYNEQFF.

This clone was seen more than once but under ten times. The V call is TRBV7-6, the J call TRBJ1-4; maybe TRBD1 (5 bases). The CDR3 loop spans 18 amino acids. Trimming took 0 bases from V and 7 from J, leaving 21 bases between them. CDR1 and CDR2 (germline): SGHVS, FNYEAQ. The CDR3 bases are TGTGCCAGCAGCTTAGCGATGGGACGGTCGGCCGGCGGTGAAAAACTGTTTTTT. It translates to CASSLAMGRSAGGEKLFF. The full variable domain, with the rest looked up from reference TRBV7-6 and TRBJ1-4, is GAGVSQSPRYKVTKRGQDVALRCDPISGHVSLYWYRQALGQGPEFLTYFNYEAQQDKSGLPNDRFSAERPEGSISTLTIQRTEQRDSAMYRCASSLAMGRSAGGEKLFFGSGTQLSVL.

The chain links TRBV27 to TRBJ2-7; tentative D call: TRBD1 (5 bases). The CDR3 consists of 12 residues. V shed 6 bases and J shed 7 bases, with 13 bases lying between them. Germline lookup yields CDR1 MNHEY and CDR2 SMNVEV (reference sequence). DNA for the CDR3: TGTGCCAGCAGACCCCAGGGTGGGGAGCAGTACTTC. Protein sequence: CASRPQGGEQYF.